One and the same sample provided the 19 T cell receptor beta chains below, sequenced in a study of T-cell memory formation after mild COVID-19 (dated by TCRdb to about 2021). Library generation was performed with 5' RACE. Sequenced on an Illumina NovaSeq 6000. TCRdb reanalyzed the raw reads on its own, using fastp at Q25 for trimming and MiXCR for clone calling, and kept in-frame beta chains. Rows are combined by CDR3 protein, so each entry shows the most common genes and DNA. Within this sample are under 150,000 distinct CDR3 sequences, with approximately 21% of them counted one time only. Roughly 40% of the sample comes from the top ten. The specimen sequenced was PBMCs or a T cell subset sorted from them (not recorded which). The receptors were sampled from a man between 18 and 35 years old who had mild COVID-19 (a few samples of this study predate the infection). The sample titles of this study are shuffled in the database, so cell type and time point are left out; the donor was told from shared clones.

V is TRBV6-2 or TRBV6-3 and J is TRBJ2-1, with D unclear. Trimming pared 4 bases from V and 6 bases from J, leaving 16 bases between. Germline V gives CDR1 MNHEY, CDR2 SVGEGT. This CDR3 is 15 amino acids long. CDR3 DNA sequence: TGTGCCAGCAGTTCGAGTTCATGGGTGTCCAATGAGCAGTTCTTC. Translated, it gives CASSSSSWVSNEQFF.

The chain links TRBV18 to TRBJ2-7; 8 bases are shared with TRBD1. Germline V gene data show CDR1 as KGHSH and CDR2 as LQKENI. The V gene end was trimmed by 2 bases and the J gene end by 4 bases; junction bases not matched to a gene: 10. The CDR3 has 16 amino acids. The CDR3 DNA is TGTGCCAGCTCACCAAGTTACAGGGGGACCTTTTACGAGCAGTACTTC. Its protein is CASSPSYRGTFYEQYF.

This clonotype has more than one count but fewer than ten. The rearrangement links TRBV12-3 or TRBV12-4 to TRBJ2-7; 8 bases match TRBD1. CDR3 length equals 14 residues. J lost 3 bases, V lost 6 bases, and 7 bases had no gene match. CDR3 sequence: CASSPGQAGYEQYF. As DNA, the CDR3 is TGTGCCAGCAGCCCGGGACAGGCAGGCTACGAGCAGTACTTC.

The V gene is TRBV5-1, the J gene TRBJ2-7; 9 bases line up with TRBD1. The ends lost 5 bases at V and 0 bases at J; junction bases unmatched: 6. Germline loops: CDR1 SGHRS, CDR2 YFSETQ. CDR3 length: 15 amino acids. CDR3 sequence reads: CASRPGTGNSYEQYV. The CDR3 bases are TGCGCCAGCAGACCCGGGACAGGGAACTCCTACGAGCAGTACGTC.

The V and J genes are TRBV13 and TRBJ2-1; weak D call: TRBD2 (5 bases). The germline gives CDR1 PRHDT, CDR2 FYEKMQ (reference sequence). The CDR3 runs to 16 residues. With 5 bases removed from V and 4 bases from J, the gap between germline ends came to 18 bases. The chain's CDR3 is CASSPRRALIYNEQFF. DNA of the CDR3: TGTGCCAGCAGCCCGCGGCGGGCCCTAATTTACAATGAGCAGTTCTTC.

In its sample, this clonotype was seen a few times. V usage is TRBV5-1 and J usage is TRBJ2-1; D is unresolved. The CDR3 totals 11 residues. V shed 4 bases and J shed 9 bases, with 8 bases lying between them. Per germline, CDR1 SGHRS and CDR2 YFSETQ. The CDR3 DNA reads as TGCGCCAGCAGCCGGGCAGGTGAGCAGTTCTTC. Translating it yields CASSRAGEQFF.

The CDR3 protein is CSAEDSEAGTDTQYF. The CDR3 coding sequence is TGCAGTGCCGAGGACAGCGAGGCAGGGACAGATACGCAGTATTTT. The chain has TRBV20-1 and TRBJ2-3; a weak D match, TRBD1 (6 bases). Germline V gives CDR1 DFQATT, CDR2 SNEGSKA (reference sequence). Trimming pared 6 bases from V and 3 bases from J, leaving 19 bases between. This CDR3 spans 15 amino acids.

This clonotype turned up a few times. The chain uses TRBV20-1 and TRBJ1-6; 7 bases map to TRBD1. The CDR3 totals 13 residues. Germline values: CDR1 DFQATT, CDR2 SNEGSKA (reference sequence). V lost 8 bases and J lost 7; bases outside the gene matches: 8. CDR3 region: CSQRDRENSPLHF. The CDR3 DNA sequence: TGCAGTCAGAGGGACAGAGAAAATTCACCCCTCCACTTT.

In its sample, this clonotype was seen a few times. The chain combines TRBV12-3 or TRBV12-4 with TRBJ2-1, with 8 bases fitting TRBD2. This CDR3 spans 14 amino acids. With 6 bases clipped from V and 2 bases from J, the junction kept 3 bases outside the gene matches. The CDR3 nucleotides are TGTGCCAGCAGCGCGGGGGGCCCCTACAATGAGCAGTTCTTC. Translated, it gives CASSAGGPYNEQFF.

This chain connects TRBV4-2 to TRBJ2-3, with TRBD2 identical over 11 bases. Germline loops: CDR1 LGHNA, CDR2 YNFKEQ. J gave up 2 bases and V 0 bases, and 7 bases lay outside the gene matches. The CDR3 covers 18 residues. DNA for the CDR3: TGTGCCAGCAGCCAAGACCCCGGGACTAGCGGATTCACAGATACGCAGTATTTT. It encodes CASSQDPGTSGFTDTQYF.

This clonotype turned up a few times. The V gene is TRBV4-1, the J gene TRBJ1-1; perhaps TRBD1 as D (5 bases). Germline lookup yields CDR1 MGHRA and CDR2 YSYEKL. The CDR3 has 15 amino acids. V was pared by 7 bases and J by 4 bases, with 19 bases between. CDR3 sequence (DNA): TGCGCCAGCACCCTAACGATGGGACCGGGCACTGAAGCTTTCTTT. Its translation is CASTLTMGPGTEAFF.

This clonotype was found a few times. The chain is built from TRBV20-1 and TRBJ2-7, with D perhaps TRBD2 (5 bases). The CDR3 runs to 15 residues. Germline CDR1 is DFQATT and CDR2 is SNEGSKA (reference sequence). V was shortened by 0 bases and J by 3 bases, with 15 bases between the two germline ends. This CDR3 reads CSARDVSGGFYEQYV. The DNA of the CDR3 is TGCAGTGCTAGAGATGTGAGCGGCGGGTTCTACGAGCAGTACGTC.

The chain couples TRBV4-3 to TRBJ2-7; 9 bases align to TRBD1. Germline V lookup: CDR1 LGHNA, CDR2 YSLEER. The CDR3 runs to 17 residues. V trimming: 0 bases; J trimming: 4 bases; junction bases outside the gene matches: 10. CDR3 DNA sequence: TGCGCCAGCAGCCAAGACGGTCAGGGACAGGGTCGGTACGAGCAGTACTTC. The encoded protein is CASSQDGQGQGRYEQYF.

This clonotype showed up just a few times. The chain carries TRBV7-9 and TRBJ1-2; D call uncertain. Germline CDR1 is SEHNR and CDR2 is FQNEAQ (reference sequence). V was cut by 8 bases and J by 3 bases, with 7 bases left in between. This CDR3 has 11 residues. CDR3 in DNA: TGTGCCAGCGCGGGTGACTATGGCTACACCTTC. Translation gives CASAGDYGYTF.

V and J are TRBV10-1 and TRBJ2-1; TRBD2 matches 9 bases. From germline, CDR1 is WNHNN and CDR2 SYGVQD (reference sequence). The CDR3 is 16 residues long. V dropped 0 bases and J dropped 5; count of bases not matched to a gene: 5. Here the CDR3 reads CASSESIAGANNEQFF. Here the CDR3 DNA reads TGCGCCAGCAGTGAGTCGATAGCGGGGGCCAACAATGAGCAGTTCTTC.

This clonotype was detected only once. The chain employs TRBV12-3 or TRBV12-4 and TRBJ2-3, with TRBD2 matching over 8 bases. The CDR3 is 15 residues long. V trimming: 2 bases; J trimming: 8 bases; junction bases outside the gene matches: 9. The CDR3 bases are TGTGCCAGCAGTTTACCCGCAGCGGGGGAGGTTACGCAGTATTTT. Translated: CASSLPAAGEVTQYF.

This clonotype was detected only a few times. This chain connects TRBV20-1 to TRBJ2-5; the D is unclear. The CDR3 is 11 amino acids. The V end lost 1 base, the J end lost 5 bases, and 5 bases lay between the germline ends. CDR1 and CDR2 from the germline V gene are DFQATT and SNEGSKA (reference sequence). CDR3 coding DNA: TGCAGTGCTAGAGGAGCGGAGACCCAGTACTTC. The encoded protein is CSARGAETQYF.

This chain joins TRBV27 and TRBJ2-7; 9 positions match TRBD1. The CDR3 spans 13 residues. Germline V lookup: CDR1 MNHEY, CDR2 SMNVEV (reference sequence). Trimming removed 5 bases from V and 6 bases from J; junction bases left unmatched: 5. CDR3 residues: CASSPGTGIEQYV. CDR3 bases: TGTGCCAGCAGTCCTGGGACAGGGATCGAGCAGTACGTC.

This chain links TRBV29-1 with TRBJ2-7, with 9 bases identical to TRBD1. Per the germline V gene, CDR1 is SQVTM and CDR2 is ANQGSEA. After removal of 2 bases from V and 2 bases from J, the junction contained 7 bases not matched to a gene. The CDR3 runs to 15 residues. The CDR3 DNA sequence: TGCAGCGTTGAAATGACAGGGGGGTTGCCCTACGAGCAGTACTTC. It specifies CSVEMTGGLPYEQYF.